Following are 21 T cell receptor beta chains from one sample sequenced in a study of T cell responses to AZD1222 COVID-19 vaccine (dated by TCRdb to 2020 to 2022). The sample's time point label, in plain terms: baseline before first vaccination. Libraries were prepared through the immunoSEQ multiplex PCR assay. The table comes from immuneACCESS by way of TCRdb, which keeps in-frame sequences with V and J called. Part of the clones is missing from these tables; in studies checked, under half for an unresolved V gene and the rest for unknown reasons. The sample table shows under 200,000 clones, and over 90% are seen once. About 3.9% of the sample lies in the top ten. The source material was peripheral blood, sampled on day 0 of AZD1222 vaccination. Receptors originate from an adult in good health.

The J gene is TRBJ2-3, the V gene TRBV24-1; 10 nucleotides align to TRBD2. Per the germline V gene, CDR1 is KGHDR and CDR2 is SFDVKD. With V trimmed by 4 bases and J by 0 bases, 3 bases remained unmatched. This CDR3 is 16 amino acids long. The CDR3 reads CATSDRTSGSTDTQYF. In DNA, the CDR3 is TGTGCCACCAGTGACAGGACTAGCGGTAGCACAGATACGCAGTATTTT.

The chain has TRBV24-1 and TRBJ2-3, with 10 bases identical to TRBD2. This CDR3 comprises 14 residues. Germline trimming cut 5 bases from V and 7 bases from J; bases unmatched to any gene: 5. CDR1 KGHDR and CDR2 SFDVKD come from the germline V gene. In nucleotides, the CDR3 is TGTGCCACCAGTGCTAGCGGGAGTCTCTATACGCAGTATTTT. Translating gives CATSASGSLYTQYF.

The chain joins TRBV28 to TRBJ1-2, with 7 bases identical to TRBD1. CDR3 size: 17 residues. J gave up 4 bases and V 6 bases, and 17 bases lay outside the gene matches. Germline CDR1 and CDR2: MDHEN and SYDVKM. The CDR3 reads CASSFQTSQGDIYGYTF. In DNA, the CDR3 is TGTGCCAGCAGCTTCCAAACCTCCCAGGGGGACATCTATGGCTACACCTTC.

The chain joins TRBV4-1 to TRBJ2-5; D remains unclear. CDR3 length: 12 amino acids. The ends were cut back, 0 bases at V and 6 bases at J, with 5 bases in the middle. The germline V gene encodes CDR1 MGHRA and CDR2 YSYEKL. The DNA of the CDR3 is TGCGCCAGCAGCCAAGATGAAAAGACCCAGTACTTC. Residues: CASSQDEKTQYF.

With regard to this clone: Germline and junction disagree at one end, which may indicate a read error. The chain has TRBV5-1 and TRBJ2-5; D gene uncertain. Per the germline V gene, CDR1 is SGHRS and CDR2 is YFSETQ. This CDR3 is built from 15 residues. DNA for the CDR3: TGCGCCAGCAGCTTGGGTGGCGGTACCCAAGGGACCCAGTACTTC. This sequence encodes CASSLGGGTQGTQYF.

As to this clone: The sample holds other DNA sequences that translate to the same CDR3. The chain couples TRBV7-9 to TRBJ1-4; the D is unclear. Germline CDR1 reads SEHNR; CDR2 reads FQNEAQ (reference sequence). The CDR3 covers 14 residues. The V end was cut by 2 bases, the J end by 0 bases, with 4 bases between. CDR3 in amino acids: CASSLSATNEKLFF. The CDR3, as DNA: TGTGCCAGCAGCTTATCCGCAACTAATGAAAAACTGTTTTTT.

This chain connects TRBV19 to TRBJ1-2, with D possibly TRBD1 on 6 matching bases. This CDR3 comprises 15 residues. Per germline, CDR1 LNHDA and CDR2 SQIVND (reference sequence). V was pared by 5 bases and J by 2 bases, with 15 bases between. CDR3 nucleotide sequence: TGTGCCAGTAGTCCAAGGCGCAGGGGCAACTATGGCTACACCTTC. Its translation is CASSPRRRGNYGYTF.

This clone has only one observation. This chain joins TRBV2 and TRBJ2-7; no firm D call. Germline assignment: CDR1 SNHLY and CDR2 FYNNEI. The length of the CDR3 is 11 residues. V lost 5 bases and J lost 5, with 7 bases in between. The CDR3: CASSLVDEQYF. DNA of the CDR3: TGTGCCAGCAGTTTGGTTGACGAGCAGTACTTC. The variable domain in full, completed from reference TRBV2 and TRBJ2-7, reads EPEVTQTPSHQVTQMGQEVILRCVPISNHLYFYWYRQILGQKVEFLVSFYNNEISEKSEIFDDQFSVERPDGSNFTLKIRSTKLEDSAMYFCASSLVDEQYFGPGTRLTVT.

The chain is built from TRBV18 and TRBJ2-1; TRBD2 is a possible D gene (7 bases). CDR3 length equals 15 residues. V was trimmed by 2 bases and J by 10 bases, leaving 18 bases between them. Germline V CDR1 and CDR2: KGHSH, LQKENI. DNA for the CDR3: TGTGCCAGCTCACCAAAGGGGGGGTACGAGGGAGAGCAGTTCTTC. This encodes CASSPKGGYEGEQFF. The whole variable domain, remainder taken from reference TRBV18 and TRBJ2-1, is NAGVMQNPRHLVRRRGQEARLRCSPMKGHSHVYWYRQLPEEGLKFMVYLQKENIIDESGMPKERFSAEFPKEGPSILRIQQVVRGDSAAYFCASSPKGGYEGEQFFGPGTRLTVL.

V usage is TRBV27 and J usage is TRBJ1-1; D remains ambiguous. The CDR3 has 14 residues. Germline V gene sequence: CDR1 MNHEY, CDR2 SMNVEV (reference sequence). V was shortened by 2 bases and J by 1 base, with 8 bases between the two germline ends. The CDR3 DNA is TGTGCCAGCAGTTTAGGGCCGGGGAACACTGAAGCTTTCTTT. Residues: CASSLGPGNTEAFF.

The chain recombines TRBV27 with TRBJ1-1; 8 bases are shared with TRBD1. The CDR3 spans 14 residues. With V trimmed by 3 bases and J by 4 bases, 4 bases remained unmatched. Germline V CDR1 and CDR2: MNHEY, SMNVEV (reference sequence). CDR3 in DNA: TGTGCCAGCAGTTTCTCAGGGGGCTTCACTGAAGCTTTCTTT. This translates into CASSFSGGFTEAFF.

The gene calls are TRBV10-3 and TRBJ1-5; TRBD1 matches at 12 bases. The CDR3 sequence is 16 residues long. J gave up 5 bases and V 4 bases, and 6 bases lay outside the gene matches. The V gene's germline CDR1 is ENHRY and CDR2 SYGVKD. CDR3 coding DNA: TGTGCCATCAGTGCGGGGGACAGGGGGCGCGATCAGCCCCAGCATTTT. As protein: CAISAGDRGRDQPQHF.

The CDR3 is CASSLLAGVYNEQFF. The CDR3 region has the DNA TGTGCCAGCAGCCTTCTAGCGGGAGTGTACAATGAGCAGTTCTTC. The V call is TRBV11-2, the J call TRBJ2-1, with 10 bases identical to TRBD2. Trimming cost V 5 bases and J 4 bases; bases outside gene matches: 5. CDR1 SGHAT and CDR2 FQNNGV come from the germline V gene. CDR3 size: 15 residues.

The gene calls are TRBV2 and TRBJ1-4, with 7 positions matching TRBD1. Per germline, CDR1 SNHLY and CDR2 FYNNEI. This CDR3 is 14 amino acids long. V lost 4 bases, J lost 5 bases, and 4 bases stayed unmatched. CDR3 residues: CASSGGQTNEKLFF. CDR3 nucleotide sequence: TGTGCCAGCAGTGGGGGACAGACGAATGAAAAACTGTTTTTT.

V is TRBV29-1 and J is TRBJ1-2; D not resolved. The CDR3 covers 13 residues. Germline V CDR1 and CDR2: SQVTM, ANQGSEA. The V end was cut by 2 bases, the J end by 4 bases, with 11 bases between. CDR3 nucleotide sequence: TGCAGCGTTGAACACCCTCAGTCCTATGGCTACACCTTC. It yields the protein CSVEHPQSYGYTF.

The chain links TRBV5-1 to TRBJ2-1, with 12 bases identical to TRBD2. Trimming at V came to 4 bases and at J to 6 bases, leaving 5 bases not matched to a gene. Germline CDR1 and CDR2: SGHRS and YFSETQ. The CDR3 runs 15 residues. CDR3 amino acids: CASSPTSGGPNEQFF. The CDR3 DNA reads TGCGCCAGCAGCCCAACTAGCGGGGGGCCCAATGAGCAGTTCTTC.

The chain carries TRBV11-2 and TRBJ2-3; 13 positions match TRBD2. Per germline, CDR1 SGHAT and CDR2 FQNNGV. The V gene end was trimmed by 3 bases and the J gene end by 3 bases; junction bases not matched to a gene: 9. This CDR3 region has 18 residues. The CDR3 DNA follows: TGTGCCAGCAGCTTTCGCCTCCGACTAGCGGGAGGAACAGATACGCAGTATTTT. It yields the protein CASSFRLRLAGGTDTQYF.

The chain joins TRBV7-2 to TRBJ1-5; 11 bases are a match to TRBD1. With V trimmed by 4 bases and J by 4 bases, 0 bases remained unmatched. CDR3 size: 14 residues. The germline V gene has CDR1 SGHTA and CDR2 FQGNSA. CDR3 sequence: CASSWDRGNQPQHF. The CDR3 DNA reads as TGTGCCAGCAGCTGGGACAGGGGGAATCAGCCCCAGCATTTT.

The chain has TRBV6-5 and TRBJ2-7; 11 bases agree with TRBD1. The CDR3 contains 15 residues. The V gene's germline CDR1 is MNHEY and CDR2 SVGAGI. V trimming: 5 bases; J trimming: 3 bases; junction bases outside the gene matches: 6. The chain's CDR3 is CASSPRTGGNYEQYF. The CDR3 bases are TGTGCCAGCAGTCCAAGGACAGGGGGCAACTACGAGCAGTACTTC.

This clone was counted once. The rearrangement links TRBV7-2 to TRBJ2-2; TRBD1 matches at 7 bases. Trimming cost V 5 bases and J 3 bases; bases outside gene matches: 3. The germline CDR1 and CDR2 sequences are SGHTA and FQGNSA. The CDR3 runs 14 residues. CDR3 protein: CASSTGQHTGELFF. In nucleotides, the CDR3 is TGTGCCAGCAGCACGGGACAGCACACCGGGGAGCTGTTTTTT.

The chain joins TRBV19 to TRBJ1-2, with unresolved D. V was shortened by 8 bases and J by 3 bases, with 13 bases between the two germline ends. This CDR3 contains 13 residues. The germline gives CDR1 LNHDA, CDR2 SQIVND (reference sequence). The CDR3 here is CASDDNRDYGYTF. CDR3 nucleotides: TGTGCCAGTGATGACAACCGTGACTATGGCTACACCTTC.